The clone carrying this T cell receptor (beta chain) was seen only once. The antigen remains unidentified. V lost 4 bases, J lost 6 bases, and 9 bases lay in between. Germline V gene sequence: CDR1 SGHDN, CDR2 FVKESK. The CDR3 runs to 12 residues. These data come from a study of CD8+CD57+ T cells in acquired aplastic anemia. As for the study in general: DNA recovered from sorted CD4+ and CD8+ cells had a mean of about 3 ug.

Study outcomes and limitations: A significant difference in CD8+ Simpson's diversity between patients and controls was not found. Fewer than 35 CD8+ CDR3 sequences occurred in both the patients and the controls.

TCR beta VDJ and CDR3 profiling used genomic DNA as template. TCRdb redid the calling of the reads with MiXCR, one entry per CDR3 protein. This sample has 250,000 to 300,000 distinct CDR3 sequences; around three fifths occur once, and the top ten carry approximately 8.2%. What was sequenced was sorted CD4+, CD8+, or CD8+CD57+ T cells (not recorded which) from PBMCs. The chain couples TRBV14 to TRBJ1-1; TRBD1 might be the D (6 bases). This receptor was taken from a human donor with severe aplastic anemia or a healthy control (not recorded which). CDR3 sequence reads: CASSPRQAEAFF. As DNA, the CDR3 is TGTGCCAGCAGCCCTAGACAGGCTGAAGCTTTCTTT.